The 27 T cell receptor beta chains presented below share a single source sample, sequenced in a study of post-analysis software for immune sequencing data (dated by TCRdb to between 2014 and 2017). The paper's findings and limits, for the study overall: Patients showed significantly higher frequencies than controls for 4 or 5 TRBV segments, among them TRBV5-6, TRBV5-1 and TRBV20-1.

These receptors are not linked to any known antigen. The library came from PCR. Sequencing used an Illumina HiSeq 2500. Unique molecular identifiers were incorporated into TCR beta cDNA libraries to reduce PCR and sequencing biases. TCRdb itself trimmed the public reads at Q25 with fastp, ran MiXCR and retained productive beta chains. Every entry covers one CDR3 protein and lists the most common genes and DNA from its rows. The sample records about 460,000 distinct CDR3 sequences, roughly 45% of which are singletons. Clones ranked in the top ten supply 12% of the sample. The specimen sequenced was blood. Source of these receptors: a girl aged 10 to 17 with multiple sclerosis.

This clonotype was counted once. V and J are TRBV4-1 and TRBJ2-1; TRBD2 aligns across 13 bases. The CDR3 is made up of 16 amino acids. The germline CDR1 and CDR2 sequences are MGHRA and YSYEKL. The V gene end was trimmed by 3 bases and the J gene end by 10 bases; junction bases not matched to a gene: 9. The CDR3 nucleotides are TGCGCCAGCAGCCAGAATCGACTAGCGGGAGGCGGAGAGCAGTTCTTC. It encodes CASSQNRLAGGGEQFF.

The chain has TRBV29-1 and TRBJ2-3; tentatively, D is TRBD1 (7 bases). The CDR3 totals 14 residues. Trimming stripped 6 bases from V and 3 bases from J, with 16 bases between. Germline V gives CDR1 SQVTM, CDR2 ANQGSEA. The CDR3 bases are TGCAGCGTCCCGCCAGGGGGGCTGACAGATACGCAGTATTTT. Protein: CSVPPGGLTDTQYF.

The table lists this clonotype with a count of one. The chain combines TRBV7-9 with TRBJ2-1; D may match TRBD1 or TRBD2 (5 bases each). With 4 bases removed from V and 7 bases from J, the gap between germline ends came to 29 bases. Germline CDR1 and CDR2: SEHNR and FQNEAQ (reference sequence). This CDR3 contains 19 residues. The DNA for the CDR3 is TGTGCCAGCAGCTACCCTCAAACGTTCAGAGCGGAAAAGGGGAATGAGCAGTTCTTC. It codes for CASSYPQTFRAEKGNEQFF. Using reference TRBV7-9 and TRBJ2-1 for the parts outside the CDR3, the full variable domain is DTGVSQNPRHKITKRGQNVTFRCDPISEHNRLYWYRQTLGQGPEFLTYFQNEAQLEKSRLLSDRFSAERPKGSFSTLEIQRTEQGDSAMYLCASSYPQTFRAEKGNEQFFGPGTRLTVL.

The V call is TRBV10-2, the J call TRBJ2-7, with TRBD2 as a possible D gene (6 bases). Trimming cost V 4 bases and J 4 bases, with 11 bases left between them. This CDR3 comprises 13 residues. CDR1 and CDR2 (germline): WSHSY, SAAADI. CDR3 nucleotide sequence: TGCGCCAGCAGTGTGTTAGCGGATTACGAGCAGTACTTC. Protein product: CASSVLADYEQYF.

The genes are TRBV20-1 and TRBJ1-5; TRBD1 matches 10 bases. Germline-derived CDR1 and CDR2 are DFQATT and SNEGSKA (reference sequence). This CDR3 contains 19 residues. V lost 0 bases to trimming and J lost 0 bases; unmatched junction nucleotides: 11. In nucleotides, the CDR3 is TGCAGTGCTAGAGATCAAGGGACAGGGGCGATTTTTAGCAATCAGCCCCAGCATTTT. Its protein is CSARDQGTGAIFSNQPQHF.

The V call is TRBV9, the J call TRBJ2-1; no clear D gene. The CDR3 length is 14 residues. Germline V gene lookup returns CDR1 SGDLS and CDR2 YYNGEE. Between the trimmed V and J ends, which lost 5 bases and 0 bases, there was a span of 9 bases. The CDR3 region is CASSSGNSYNEQFF. The CDR3 bases are TGTGCCAGCAGTTCCGGAAACTCCTACAATGAGCAGTTCTTC. Full variable domain (remainder filled in from reference TRBV9 and TRBJ2-1): DSGVTQTPKHLITATGQRVTLRCSPRSGDLSVYWYQQSLDQGLQFLIQYYNGEERAKGNILERFSAQQFPDLHSELNLSSLELGDSALYFCASSSGNSYNEQFFGPGTRLTVL.

The genes are TRBV2 and TRBJ2-3; either TRBD1 or TRBD2 may supply D (6 bases each). Germline V lookup: CDR1 SNHLY, CDR2 FYNNEI. The CDR3 runs to 14 residues. V was clipped by 6 bases and J by 2 bases, with 12 bases between them. Here the CDR3 DNA reads TGTGCCAGCAGGGAGGGGGAGTACACAGATACGCAGTATTTT. Encoded protein: CASREGEYTDTQYF.

The CDR3 region is CASNLFPGTSGRAETQYF. CDR3 coding DNA: TGTGCCAGTAACTTGTTTCCCGGGACTAGCGGGAGGGCGGAGACCCAGTACTTC. This chain connects TRBV7-2 to TRBJ2-5, with 16 positions matching TRBD2. The junction had 15 bases not matched to a gene; V was cut back by 9 bases and J by 5 bases. Per germline, CDR1 SGHTA and CDR2 FQGNSA. CDR3 length equals 18 residues.

This chain links TRBV28 with TRBJ2-7, with 7 bases fitting TRBD2. The CDR3 loop spans 13 amino acids. Germline V gives CDR1 MDHEN, CDR2 SYDVKM. The ends lost 3 bases at V and 5 bases at J; junction bases unmatched: 4. CDR3 nucleotide sequence: TGTGCCAGCAGTTTGGGCGGGAGTAACGAGCAGTACTTC. It encodes CASSLGGSNEQYF.

J is TRBJ2-6 and V is TRBV4-1, with 7 nucleotides matching TRBD1. Germline CDR1 reads MGHRA; CDR2 reads YSYEKL. The CDR3 is 17 amino acids. The ends lost 5 bases at V and 0 bases at J; junction bases unmatched: 7. The DNA for the CDR3 is TGCGCCAGCAGCACCGGGACAGCACGCTCTGGGGCCAACGTCCTGACTTTC. Its translation: CASSTGTARSGANVLTF.

This chain uses TRBV6-5 with TRBJ2-1; D unclear. Deletions cut 4 bases from V and 7 bases from J, with 11 bases between. The germline V gene has CDR1 MNHEY and CDR2 SVGAGI. This CDR3 comprises 13 residues. In nucleotides, the CDR3 is TGTGCCAGCAGTTGGCAGTTGGGAAATGAGCAGTTCTTC. It yields the protein CASSWQLGNEQFF.

This sequence joins TRBV12-3 or TRBV12-4 and TRBJ2-7; unclear D gene. The CDR3 consists of 12 residues. The V end was cut by 4 bases, the J end by 3 bases, with 7 bases between. DNA for the CDR3: TGTGCCAGCAGTTCCTACAGCTACGAGCAGTACTTC. Its protein is CASSSYSYEQYF.

V and J are TRBV5-6 and TRBJ2-7; D gene ambiguous. V lost 1 base to trimming and J lost 1 base, with 9 bases between them. Germline-derived CDR1 and CDR2 are SGHDT and YYEEEE. The CDR3 length is 14 residues. The CDR3 sequence is CASSLLRDSYEQYF. For the CDR3, the DNA is TGTGCCAGCAGCTTGCTCAGAGATTCCTACGAGCAGTACTTC.

The chain joins TRBV4-1 to TRBJ2-7, with 12 positions matching TRBD1. This CDR3 has 17 residues. Trimming at V came to 0 bases and at J to 2 bases, leaving 5 bases not matched to a gene. CDR1 MGHRA and CDR2 YSYEKL come from the germline V gene. DNA for the CDR3: TGCGCCAGCAGCCAAGACGGGACAGGGGGCGCCCCCTACGAGCAGTACTTC. As protein: CASSQDGTGGAPYEQYF.

This clonotype was detected only once. The chain carries TRBV28 and TRBJ1-5, with TRBD1 as a possible D gene (6 bases). V was clipped by 5 bases and J by 0 bases, with 11 bases between them. Germline CDR1 reads MDHEN; CDR2 reads SYDVKM. The CDR3 is made up of 15 amino acids. This chain's CDR3 is CASSPGGHSNQPQHF. In nucleotides, the CDR3 is TGTGCCAGCAGTCCCGGGGGACATAGCAATCAGCCCCAGCATTTT.

This clonotype was observed a few times. The chain has TRBV5-1 and TRBJ2-3; TRBD2 matches 9 bases. This CDR3 spans 16 amino acids. The germline V gene has CDR1 SGHRS and CDR2 YFSETQ. The ends lost 4 bases at V and 5 bases at J; junction bases unmatched: 11. The CDR3 loop is CASSLRSGSRGDTQYF. The DNA of the CDR3 is TGCGCCAGCAGCCTCCGTAGCGGGAGTCGGGGAGATACGCAGTATTTT.

This chain uses TRBV7-9 with TRBJ2-3; tentative D call: TRBD2 (6 bases). The ends were cut back, 2 bases at V and 1 base at J, with 13 bases in the middle. The V gene's germline CDR1 is SEHNR and CDR2 FQNEAQ (reference sequence). The CDR3 covers 16 residues. The chain's CDR3 is CASSLSLGGGTDTQYF. The DNA of the CDR3 is TGTGCCAGCAGCTTATCCCTGGGCGGGGGCACAGATACGCAGTATTTT.

This clonotype was recorded a few times. The rearrangement links TRBV7-6 to TRBJ1-2; 10 nucleotides agree with TRBD1. Germline assignment: CDR1 SGHVS and CDR2 FNYEAQ. J gave up 7 bases and V 4 bases, and 12 bases lay outside the gene matches. The CDR3 is 16 residues long. Here the CDR3 DNA reads TGTGCCAGCAGCTCGAGCCGGGACAGGGGTTTGAGTGGCTACACCTTC. Its translation: CASSSSRDRGLSGYTF.

The chain has TRBV29-1 and TRBJ2-7, with D possibly being TRBD2 (5 bases). Germline CDR1 SQVTM, CDR2 ANQGSEA. V dropped 5 bases and J dropped 0 bases, with 17 bases sitting between them. This CDR3 is 15 amino acids long. CDR3 nucleotides: TGCAGCGTTCTCCCTGGAAAGCGGTCCTCCTACGAGCAGTACTTC. The encoded protein is CSVLPGKRSSYEQYF.

The CDR3 reads CASCPRGGPYEQYF. CDR3 DNA sequence: TGTGCCAGCTGCCCGAGAGGCGGCCCCTACGAGCAGTACTTC. V is TRBV6-2 or TRBV6-3 and J is TRBJ2-7; D uncertain. Deletions cut 8 bases from V and 2 bases from J, with 16 bases between. Germline V CDR1 and CDR2: MNHEY, SVGEGT. The CDR3 covers 14 residues.

The rearrangement uses TRBV6-6 and TRBJ1-2; no reliable D call. The V end lost 7 bases, the J end lost 0 bases, and 6 bases lay between the germline ends. In germline, CDR1 is MNHNY, CDR2 SVGAGI (reference sequence). The CDR3 has 12 amino acids. The CDR3 reads CASTRANYGYTF. The CDR3 coding sequence is TGTGCCAGCACCCGAGCTAACTATGGCTACACCTTC.

This clonotype was seen a few times. The chain is built from TRBV20-1 and TRBJ2-3; a possible D gene is TRBD2 (5 bases). The CDR3 runs to 15 residues. Germline V gene lookup returns CDR1 DFQATT and CDR2 SNEGSKA (reference sequence). V gave up 0 bases and J gave up 0 bases, with 10 bases separating them. CDR3 sequence: CSARDKAGSTDTQYF. The CDR3 nucleotides are TGCAGTGCTAGAGATAAGGCGGGTAGCACAGATACGCAGTATTTT.

Comment on this clonotype: One end of the junction does not line up with germline, which may come from a read error. This chain uses TRBV5-1 with TRBJ2-1, with 7 bases identical to TRBD2. The CDR3 extends over 16 amino acids. Germline V gene data show CDR1 as SGHRS and CDR2 as YFSETQ. CDR3 residues: CASSLEGGSSDNEQFF. As DNA, the CDR3 is TGCGCCAGCAGCTTGGAAGGCGGGAGCTCCGACAATGAGCAGTTCTTC.

The chain employs TRBV19 and TRBJ2-7; maybe TRBD2 (6 bases). The CDR3 extends over 13 amino acids. With 6 bases removed from V and 1 base from J, the gap between germline ends came to 10 bases. Germline CDR1 reads LNHDA; CDR2 reads SQIVND (reference sequence). CDR3 in DNA: TGTGCCAGTAGCAGGGACTGGTCCTACGAGCAGTACTTC. Translation: CASSRDWSYEQYF.

This clonotype occurred once. This may be a read error, as it is one base from a much larger clone. This chain uses TRBV20-1 with TRBJ2-5; D is uncertain. The DNA end favors TRBJ2-7, so the J call may be wrong. The CDR3 is made up of 16 amino acids. CDR1 and CDR2 (germline): DFQATT, SNEGSKA (reference sequence). CDR3 protein: CSARDRSRADTCEQYF. DNA of the CDR3: TGCAGTGCTAGAGATCGGTCGCGAGCAGACACCTGCGAGCAGTACTTC.

This sequence joins TRBV7-2 and TRBJ2-1; the D gene is possibly TRBD2 (6 bases). Germline lookup yields CDR1 SGHTA and CDR2 FQGNSA. V was shortened by 0 bases and J by 8 bases, with 14 bases between the two germline ends. CDR3 length: 15 residues. The chain's CDR3 is CASSLAPEWRDEQFF. The CDR3, as DNA: TGTGCCAGCAGCTTAGCGCCAGAGTGGAGGGATGAGCAGTTCTTC.

The genes are TRBV7-9 and TRBJ2-1; 7 nucleotides align to TRBD1. This CDR3 comprises 14 residues. Germline loops: CDR1 SEHNR, CDR2 FQNEAQ (reference sequence). V shed 5 bases and J 7 bases; nucleotides not matched to a gene: 8. Here the CDR3 DNA reads TGTGCCAGCAGCCTCGACAGGGTCTCAAATGAGCAGTTCTTC. Translating it yields CASSLDRVSNEQFF.